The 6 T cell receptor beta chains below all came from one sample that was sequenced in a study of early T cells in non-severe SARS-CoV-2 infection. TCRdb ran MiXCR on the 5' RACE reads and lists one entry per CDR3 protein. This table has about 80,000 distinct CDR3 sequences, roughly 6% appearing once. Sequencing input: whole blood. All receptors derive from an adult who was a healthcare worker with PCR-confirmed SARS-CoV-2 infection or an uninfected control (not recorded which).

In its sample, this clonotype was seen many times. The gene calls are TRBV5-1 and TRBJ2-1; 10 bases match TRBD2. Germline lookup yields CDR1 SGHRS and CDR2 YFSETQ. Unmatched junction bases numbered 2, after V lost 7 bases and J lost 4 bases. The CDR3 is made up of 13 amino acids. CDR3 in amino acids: CASGLAEYNEQFF. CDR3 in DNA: TGCGCCAGCGGACTAGCGGAGTACAATGAGCAGTTCTTC. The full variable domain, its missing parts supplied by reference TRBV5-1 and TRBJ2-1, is KAGVTQTPRYLIKTRGQQVTLSCSPISGHRSVSWYQQTPGQGLQFLFEYFSETQRNKGNFPGRFSGRQFSNSRSEMNVSTLELGDSALYLCASGLAEYNEQFFGPGTRLTVL.

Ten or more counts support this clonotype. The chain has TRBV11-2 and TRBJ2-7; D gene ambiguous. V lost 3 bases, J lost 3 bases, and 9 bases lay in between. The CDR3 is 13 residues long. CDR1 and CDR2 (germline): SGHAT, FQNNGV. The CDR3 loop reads CASSLGSNYEQYF. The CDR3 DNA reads TGTGCCAGCAGCTTGGGCAGCAACTACGAGCAGTACTTC.

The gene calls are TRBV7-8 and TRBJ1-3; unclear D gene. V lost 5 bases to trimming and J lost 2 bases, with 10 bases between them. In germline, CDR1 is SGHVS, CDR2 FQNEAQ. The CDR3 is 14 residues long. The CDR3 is CASSEVQTGNTIYF. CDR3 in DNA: TGTGCCAGCAGCGAAGTACAAACTGGAAACACCATATATTTT.

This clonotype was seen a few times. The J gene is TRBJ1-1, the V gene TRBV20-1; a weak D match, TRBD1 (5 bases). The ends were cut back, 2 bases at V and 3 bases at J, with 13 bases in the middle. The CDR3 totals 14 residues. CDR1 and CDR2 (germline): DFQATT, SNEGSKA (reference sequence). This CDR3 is CSARSGQGYTEAFF. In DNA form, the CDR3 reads TGCAGTGCTAGATCGGGGCAGGGCTACACTGAAGCTTTCTTT.

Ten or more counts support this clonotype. The CDR3 loop reads CASSYADIHTDTQYF. CDR3 coding DNA: TGTGCCAGCAGTTACGCGGACATCCACACAGATACGCAGTATTTT. The V call is TRBV6-6, the J call TRBJ2-3; the D gene is possibly TRBD1 (5 bases). Germline lookup yields CDR1 MNHNY and CDR2 SVGAGI (reference sequence). The CDR3 totals 15 residues. Trimming took 2 bases from V and 2 from J, leaving 11 bases between them.

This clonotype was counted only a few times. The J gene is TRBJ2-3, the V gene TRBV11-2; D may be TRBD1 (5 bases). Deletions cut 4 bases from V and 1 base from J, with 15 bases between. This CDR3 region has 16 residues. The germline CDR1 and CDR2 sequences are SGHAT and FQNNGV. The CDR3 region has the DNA TGTGCCAGCAGCTCCAGGGTTGGCGTAGGCACAGATACGCAGTATTTT. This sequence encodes CASSSRVGVGTDTQYF.